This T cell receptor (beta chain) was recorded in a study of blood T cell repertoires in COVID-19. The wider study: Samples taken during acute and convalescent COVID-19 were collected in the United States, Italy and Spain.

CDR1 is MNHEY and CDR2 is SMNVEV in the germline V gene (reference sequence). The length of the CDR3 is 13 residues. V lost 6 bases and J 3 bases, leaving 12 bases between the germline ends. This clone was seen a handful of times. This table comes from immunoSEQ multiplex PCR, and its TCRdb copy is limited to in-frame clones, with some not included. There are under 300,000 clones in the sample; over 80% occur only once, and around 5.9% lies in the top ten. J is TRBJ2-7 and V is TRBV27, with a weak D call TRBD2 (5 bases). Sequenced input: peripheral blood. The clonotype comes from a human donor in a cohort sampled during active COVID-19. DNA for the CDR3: TGTGCCAGCAGGGGGTGGGGAGACTACGAGCAGTACTTC. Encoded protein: CASRGWGDYEQYF.